The clone carrying this TCR beta chain was counted ten times or more. Antigen unknown. Trimming shortened V by 2 bases and J by 6 bases, and 6 bases separated the two germline ends. The CDR3 runs to 11 residues. The germline gives CDR1 DFQATT, CDR2 SNEGSKA (reference sequence). The repertoire was sequenced with immunoSEQ multiplex PCR; TCRdb's copy has only in-frame clones and lacks some. This sample carries about 22,000 clones and no singletons, and around 4% goes to the top ten. The sample is drawn from a study of T cells after posttransplantation cyclophosphamide. Study findings and constraints: Later post-transplant blood repertoires were often dominated by donor CD8+ memory clones. Recipient CMV seropositivity and CMV reactivation strongly tracked TRB clonality. TRB overlap between skin or GI tissue T cells and blood was limited.

The related graft donor's blood sample was taken on the day of bone marrow donation. This chain uses TRBV20-1 with TRBJ2-3; a possible D gene is TRBD2 (5 bases). The sequenced sample was PBMCs. This TCR was sampled from a woman aged 50 to 65 in good health, CMV-negative, and a related stem cell transplant donor. The CDR3, as DNA: TGCAGTGCTAGACGCGGGGATACGCAGTATTTT. Protein product: CSARRGDTQYF.